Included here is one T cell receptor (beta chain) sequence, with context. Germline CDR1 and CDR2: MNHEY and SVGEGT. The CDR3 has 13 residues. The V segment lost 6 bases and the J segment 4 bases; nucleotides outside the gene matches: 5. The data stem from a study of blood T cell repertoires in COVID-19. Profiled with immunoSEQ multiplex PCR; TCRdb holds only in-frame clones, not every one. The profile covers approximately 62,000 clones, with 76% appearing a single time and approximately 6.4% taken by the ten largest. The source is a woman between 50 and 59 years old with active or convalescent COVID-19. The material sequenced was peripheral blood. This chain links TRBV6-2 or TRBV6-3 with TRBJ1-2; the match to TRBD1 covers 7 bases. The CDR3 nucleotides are TGTGCCAGCAGCCGGGGACAGATCTATGGCTACACCTTC. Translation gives CASSRGQIYGYTF.